Below, one T cell receptor (beta chain) is given with its context. The antigen remains undetermined. The entry originates in a study of CD8+ T cells in alopecia areata. On the study more broadly: Each day, treated patients took oral tofacitinib twice, at 5 to 10 mg per dose. Study-wide findings and caveats: Normal scalp had lower clonality than lesional scalp, with alopecia totalis/universalis lesions showing this most strongly. Scalp samples also yield sequences of resident alphabeta T cells from normal skin.

The CDR3 runs 16 residues. The V end was cut by 5 bases, the J end by 2 bases, with 13 bases between. Per the germline V gene, CDR1 is SEHNR and CDR2 is FQNEAQ (reference sequence). RNA extraction was followed by reverse transcription into cDNA, which acted as the sequencing template. Profiling relied on immunoSEQ multiplex PCR, and the TCRdb table lists in-frame clones only, not all of them. The data show fewer than 200,000 clones, 59% seen once. The material sequenced was CD4+ T cells sorted from blood, taken at week 0. The receptor was isolated from a human donor with alopecia areata. The chain combines TRBV7-9 with TRBJ1-6; D is perhaps TRBD1 (5 bases). CDR3 amino acids: CASSPVGLTYNSPLHF. The DNA for the CDR3 is TGTGCCAGCAGCCCCGTGGGGCTAACCTATAATTCACCCCTCCACTTT.